A selection of T cell receptor beta chains follows, all from one sample in a study of technical replicates of blood from several donors. Some clones are missing from TCRdb's copy, which holds only in-frame ones; the method was immunoSEQ multiplex PCR. The sample consists of 75,000 to 95,000 clones, approximately 95% of them appearing once. Material: T cells isolated from PBMCs. The receptors were sampled from a human donor in good health. Both conserved end residues are part of each CDR3. D genes are given only for firm matches. Part of the rows lack a size; the others show once, few, many or a class for expanded clones.

j_gene | v_gene | abundance | d_gene | CDR3aa | CDR3nt
TRBJ2-3 | TRBV27 | - | - | CASSLIGRGDTQYF | TGTGCCAGCAGTTTAATAGGGAGAGGAGATACGCAGTATTTT
TRBJ2-1 | TRBV20-1 | - | - | CSALILEQFF | TGCAGTGCTCTTATACTTGAGCAGTTCTTC
TRBJ2-3 | TRBV28 | - | TRBD2 | CASSFAGGGTDTQYF | TGTGCCAGCAGTTTTGCGGGAGGGGGCACAGATACGCAGTATTTT
TRBJ1-1 | TRBV7-3 | - | TRBD1 | CASSWGQGYTEAFF | TGTGCCAGCAGCTGGGGACAGGGCTACACTGAAGCTTTCTTT
TRBJ2-1 | TRBV15 | - | TRBD2 | CATSRDTALAGGPNEQFF | TGTGCCACCAGCAGAGATACAGCGCTAGCGGGAGGGCCCAATGAGCAGTTCTTC
TRBJ1-2 | TRBV9 | - | TRBD1 | CASSPTPGTGDGYTF | TGTGCCAGCAGCCCCACCCCCGGGACAGGGGATGGCTACACCTTC
TRBJ2-7 | TRBV19 | - | - | CASRVSGTYEQYF | TGTGCGAGTAGGGTATCGGGAACCTACGAGCAGTACTTC
TRBJ2-3 | TRBV5-1 | - | TRBD2 | CASSFTSGDTDTQYF | TGCGCCAGCAGCTTTACTAGCGGAGATACAGATACGCAGTATTTT
TRBJ2-1 | TRBV9 | once | - | CASSVDGAAHNEQFF | TGTGCCAGCAGCGTAGACGGTGCGGCCCACAATGAGCAGTTCTTC
TRBJ2-5 | TRBV18 | - | TRBD1 | CASSPQGAPRETQYF | TGTGCCAGCTCACCGCAGGGGGCGCCCCGGGAGACCCAGTACTTC
TRBJ2-1 | TRBV6-5 | once | TRBD1 | CASSYQGAAEQFF | TGTGCCAGCAGTTACCAGGGGGCGGCTGAGCAGTTCTTC
TRBJ1-2 | TRBV6-5 | - | TRBD1 | CASSAGTGIIGGYTF | TGTGCCAGCAGTGCCGGGACAGGGATAATAGGGGGCTACACCTTC
TRBJ2-1 | TRBV19 | - | - | CASSTGVNEQFF | TGTGCCAGTAGTACAGGGGTGAATGAGCAGTTCTTC
TRBJ2-2 | TRBV10-2 | - | TRBD1 | CASSEYWTGVTGELFF | TGCGCCAGCAGTGAGTACTGGACAGGGGTCACCGGGGAGCTGTTTTTT
TRBJ2-5 | TRBV6-5 | - | TRBD2 | CASRGLVLETQYF | TGTGCCAGCAGAGGACTAGTTTTGGAGACCCAGTACTTC
TRBJ2-3 | TRBV6-5 | - | TRBD2 | CASSGLAGATDTQYF | TGTGCCAGCAGTGGACTAGCGGGGGCCACAGATACGCAGTATTTT
TRBJ2-1 | TRBV18 | - | TRBD2 | CASSPPQREWYGEQFF | TGTGCCAGCTCACCACCGCAGCGGGAGTGGTATGGTGAGCAGTTCTTC
TRBJ2-1 | TRBV20-1 | - | - | CSARDNNEQFF | TGCAGTGCCCGAGACAACAATGAGCAGTTCTTC
TRBJ2-5 | TRBV7-9 | - | TRBD2 | CASSPGTSGRGETQYF | TGTGCCAGCAGCCCGGGGACTAGCGGGAGGGGAGAGACCCAGTACTTC
TRBJ2-7 | TRBV21-1 | once | - | CASKDSGGPFYEQYF | TGTGCCAGCAAGGATTCCGGAGGGCCTTTCTACGAGCAGTACTTC
TRBJ2-6 | TRBV27 | - | - | CASRAGANVLTF | TGTGCCAGCAGAGCGGGGGCCAACGTCCTGACTTTC
TRBJ2-7 | TRBV6-1 | - | TRBD1 | CASSQTGGVYEQYF | TGTGCCAGCAGTCAAACAGGGGGTGTATACGAGCAGTACTTC
TRBJ2-7 | TRBV7-2 | - | - | CASSFYYSQYEQYF | TGTGCCAGCAGCTTTTACTACTCGCAATACGAGCAGTACTTC
TRBJ1-2 | TRBV19 | - | - | CASSMAGAGYTF | TGTGCCAGTAGTATGGCAGGGGCGGGCTACACCTTC
TRBJ1-6 | TRBV6-1 | - | - | CASSVGGAEISPLHF | TGTGCCAGCAGTGTCGGAGGGGCAGAAATTTCACCCCTCCACTTT
TRBJ2-7 | TRBV6-5 | - | - | CASSYSSGGVYEQYF | TGTGCCAGCAGTTACTCGAGCGGAGGAGTCTACGAGCAGTACTTC
TRBJ1-5 | TRBV7-2 | - | TRBD1 | CASSLMGTGNQPQHF | TGTGCCAGCAGCTTGATGGGGACAGGCAATCAGCCCCAGCATTTT
TRBJ2-7 | TRBV2 | few | TRBD2 | CASSDPAGTYEQYF | TGTGCCAGCAGTGACCCAGCGGGGACCTACGAGCAGTACTTC